Listed here are 21 T cell receptor beta chains from one sample, sequenced in a study of beta chain features in type 1 diabetes. General observations from the study: In all four CD4+ subsets, TCRB CDR3 length was significantly, moderately reduced in type 1 diabetes.

Isolated RNA was reverse transcribed in full, so expressed TCRB transcripts were sequenced. The assay was immunoSEQ multiplex PCR, and TCRdb's table has in-frame clones only and misses some. The data show about 660,000 clones, around an eighth seen once. These receptors have no identified antigens. Sequenced input: naive CD4+ T cells from blood. These receptors were obtained from a man between 18 and 29 years old with type 1 diabetes.

This clone was counted between two and nine times. This chain uses TRBV19 with TRBJ2-1; 8 nucleotides line up with TRBD2. J lost 7 bases, V lost 7 bases, and 18 bases had no gene match. Germline V gene sequence: CDR1 LNHDA, CDR2 SQIVND (reference sequence). The CDR3 is made up of 17 amino acids. The CDR3 region has the DNA TGTGCCAGTACCTCCTATGGGCTAGCGGGCAGATGGAATGAGCAGTTCTTC. Its protein is CASTSYGLAGRWNEQFF.

This clone was detected only a few times. The CDR3 coding sequence is TGTGCCAGCAGTCTAAATCCAGGGGAAGGGGGCTACACCTTC. It is translated as CASSLNPGEGGYTF. The V gene is TRBV7-3, the J gene TRBJ1-2; weak D call: TRBD1 (6 bases). The CDR3 is 14 amino acids. Germline V gives CDR1 SGHTA, CDR2 FQGTGA. Deletions cut 6 bases from V and 8 bases from J, with 19 bases between.

This sequence joins TRBV28 and TRBJ1-1; D is ambiguous. Deletions cut 3 bases from V and 4 bases from J, with 6 bases between. Germline values: CDR1 MDHEN, CDR2 SYDVKM. The CDR3 runs to 12 residues. DNA for the CDR3: TGTGCCAGCAGTTTCTTGCGCACTGAAGCTTTCTTT. Protein product: CASSFLRTEAFF.

The chain joins TRBV9 to TRBJ1-2; D perhaps matches TRBD1 (6 bases). The CDR3 is 16 amino acids. CDR1 SGDLS and CDR2 YYNGEE come from the germline V gene. Deletions cut 4 bases from V and 8 bases from J, with 24 bases between. CDR3 residues: CASSLQPRTEGFGYTF. The CDR3 nucleotides read TGTGCCAGCAGCCTCCAGCCTAGGACAGAGGGGTTCGGCTACACCTTC.

To note about this clone: The identical CDR3 is also encoded by other nucleotide sequences in the sample. This sequence joins TRBV29-1 and TRBJ1-4; 12 nucleotides match TRBD1. The V and J ends lost 5 bases and 11 bases, in that order; junction bases with no gene match: 6. Germline assignment: CDR1 SQVTM and CDR2 ANQGSEA. This CDR3 is built from 13 residues. In DNA form, the CDR3 reads TGCAGCGTTCCCGGGACAGGGGGCGGGAAACTGTTTTTT. Amino acids: CSVPGTGGGKLFF. Drawing the rest from reference TRBV29-1 and TRBJ1-4, the complete variable domain is SAVISQKPSRDICQRGTSLTIQCQVDSQVTMMFWYRQQPGQSLTLIATANQGSEATYESGFVIDKFPISRPNLTFSTLTVSNMSPEDSSIYLCSVPGTGGGKLFFGSGTQLSVL.

The V and J genes are TRBV29-1 and TRBJ2-5; D is uncertain. The V end lost 4 bases, the J end lost 2 bases, and 8 bases lay between the germline ends. The CDR3 runs to 12 residues. Germline V gene sequence: CDR1 SQVTM, CDR2 ANQGSEA. CDR3 amino acids: CSVGVLQETQYF. The CDR3 region has the DNA TGCAGCGTTGGGGTCCTGCAAGAGACCCAGTACTTC.

This clone has a handful of counts. Distinct nucleotide sequences in the sample also encode this CDR3. V and J are TRBV9 and TRBJ2-1, with 10 nucleotides matching TRBD2. Germline CDR1 is SGDLS and CDR2 is YYNGEE. This CDR3 spans 15 amino acids. Unmatched junction bases numbered 4, after V lost 0 bases and J lost 7 bases. The CDR3 reads CASSVVLAGANEQFF. In nucleotides, the CDR3 is TGTGCCAGCAGCGTAGTTCTAGCGGGAGCAAATGAGCAGTTCTTC.

A few counts support this clone. The chain combines TRBV29-1 with TRBJ2-7; a weak D match, TRBD2 (6 bases). Trimming left V 7 bases short and J 0 bases short, with 13 bases between. Germline-derived CDR1 and CDR2 are SQVTM and ANQGSEA. The CDR3 consists of 13 residues. Written as DNA, the CDR3 is TGCAGCGCTGCCCGGGACTTCTCCTACGAGCAGTACTTC. It is translated as CSAARDFSYEQYF.

This clone was seen more than once but under ten times. The rearrangement links TRBV29-1 to TRBJ1-1, with 7 bases fitting TRBD1. The germline CDR1 and CDR2 sequences are SQVTM and ANQGSEA. With V trimmed by 6 bases and J by 2 bases, 3 bases remained unmatched. The CDR3 is 12 residues long. CDR3 nucleotides: TGCAGCGTGTACAGGGGCAACACTGAAGCTTTCTTT. It specifies CSVYRGNTEAFF.

The chain uses TRBV21-1 and TRBJ2-2. TRBV21-1 corresponds to a pseudogene. The length of the CDR3 is 14 residues. CDR3 bases: TGTGCCACCTCCTCTGTCCGGACCACCGGGGAGCTGTTTTTT. Amino acid sequence: CATSSVRTTGELFF.

The chain recombines TRBV6-6 with TRBJ2-7; 10 nucleotides align to TRBD1. The CDR3 has 16 amino acids. V trimming: 6 bases; J trimming: 5 bases; junction bases outside the gene matches: 13. Germline CDR1 MNHNY, CDR2 SVGAGI (reference sequence). CDR3 residues: CASSQKGQGYVHEQYF. In DNA, the CDR3 is TGTGCCAGCAGCCAAAAGGGACAGGGGTATGTACACGAGCAGTACTTC.

This clone was picked up a small number of times. The genes are TRBV6-5 and TRBJ1-2; D gene uncertain. V was cut by 0 bases and J by 4 bases, with 15 bases left in between. The CDR3 totals 16 residues. Germline CDR1 MNHEY, CDR2 SVGAGI. This CDR3 reads CASSYSRLLQPYGYTF. For the CDR3, the DNA is TGTGCCAGCAGTTACTCGAGGTTGTTACAGCCCTATGGCTACACCTTC.

This clone was seen more than once but under ten times. V and J are TRBV11-2 and TRBJ2-3, with D unclear. Germline V gene sequence: CDR1 SGHAT, CDR2 FQNNGV. Trimming pared 1 base from V and 2 bases from J, leaving 13 bases between. The CDR3 has 16 residues. CDR3 amino acids: CASSLVRASATDTQYF. The CDR3 DNA reads TGTGCCAGCAGCTTAGTTCGAGCGTCGGCCACAGATACGCAGTATTTT.

This clone was seen a few times. The chain carries TRBV7-9 and TRBJ2-5, with a possible D match to TRBD1 (5 bases). This CDR3 has 14 amino acids. CDR1 and CDR2 (germline): SEHNR, FQNEAQ (reference sequence). V was pared by 4 bases and J by 2 bases, with 11 bases between. CDR3 in amino acids: CASSYYRNQETQYF. The CDR3 DNA reads TGTGCCAGCAGCTACTACAGGAATCAAGAGACCCAGTACTTC.

The chain recombines TRBV30 with TRBJ2-7; TRBD2 is a possible D gene (5 bases). Germline-derived CDR1 and CDR2 are GTSNPN and SVGIG (reference sequence). The CDR3 totals 14 residues. Between the trimmed V and J ends, which lost 0 bases and 0 bases, there was a span of 9 bases. The CDR3 protein is CAWSVRLASYEQYF. The CDR3, as DNA: TGTGCCTGGAGTGTACGTCTAGCCTCCTACGAGCAGTACTTC.

Only a few counts were recorded for this clone. The chain combines TRBV10-3 with TRBJ1-1, with D hard to call. This CDR3 has 13 amino acids. The V end lost 4 bases, the J end lost 0 bases, and 6 bases lay between the germline ends. Germline V gene lookup returns CDR1 ENHRY and CDR2 SYGVKD. CDR3 DNA sequence: TGTGCCATCAGTGGAACACTGAACACTGAAGCTTTCTTT. Translation gives CAISGTLNTEAFF.

This clone came up a few times. The junction differs from germline at one of its ends, possibly a read error. The V and J genes are TRBV7-9 and TRBJ1-2; D ambiguous. The V gene's germline CDR1 is SEHNR and CDR2 FQNEAQ (reference sequence). This CDR3 spans 14 amino acids. The CDR3 protein is CASSLEIGHGNPGF. The CDR3 bases are TGTGCCAGCAGCTTAGAAATCGGCCACGGGAACCCGGGCTTC. Based on the CDR3 plus reference TRBV7-9 and TRBJ1-2, the full variable domain is DTGVSQNPRHKITKRGQNVTFRCDPISEHNRLYWYRQTLGQGPEFLTYFQNEAQLEKSRLLSDRFSAERPKGSFSTLEIQRTEQGDSAMYLCASSLEIGHGNPGFGSGTRLTVV.

This clone turned up a few times. The chain combines TRBV6-1 with TRBJ2-3; 9 bases match TRBD1. Germline V gene data show CDR1 as MNHNS and CDR2 as SASEGT. V lost 10 bases to trimming and J lost 3 bases; unmatched junction nucleotides: 5. This CDR3 region has 13 residues. The CDR3 DNA reads as TGTGCCACGGGGACAGGGACTACAGATACGCAGTATTTT. Translating it yields CATGTGTTDTQYF.

This clone was seen a handful of times. The chain links TRBV4-2 to TRBJ2-5; D gene uncertain. With the DNA end fitting TRBJ2-7 better, the J assignment may be wrong. CDR1 and CDR2 from the germline V gene are LGHNA and YNFKEQ. The CDR3 has 13 residues. CDR3 nucleotide sequence: TGTGCCAGCAGCCAAGACGGTGATCGCGAGCAGTACTTC. Translation: CASSQDGDREQYF.

The rearrangement uses TRBV7-2 and TRBJ2-4; TRBD1 agrees at 11 bases. CDR1 and CDR2 (germline): SGHTA, FQGNSA. This CDR3 contains 17 residues. V dropped 5 bases and J dropped 3; count of bases not matched to a gene: 9. CDR3 sequence: CASSPTPGTGGKNIQYF. CDR3 nucleotide sequence: TGTGCCAGCAGCCCCACTCCCGGGACAGGGGGCAAAAACATTCAGTACTTC.

The chain combines TRBV15 with TRBJ2-2; D uncertain. V lost 1 base and J 6 bases, leaving 9 bases between the germline ends. This CDR3 comprises 14 residues. The germline gives CDR1 LNHNV, CDR2 YYDKDF (reference sequence). The CDR3 protein is CATSRGIWPGELFF. CDR3 bases: TGTGCCACCAGCAGAGGGATCTGGCCCGGGGAGCTGTTTTTT. Drawing the rest from reference TRBV15 and TRBJ2-2, the complete variable domain is DAMVIQNPRYQVTQFGKPVTLSCSQTLNHNVMYWYQQKSSQAPKLLFHYYDKDFNNEADTPDNFQSRRPNTSFCFLDIRSPGLGDTAMYLCATSRGIWPGELFFGEGSRLTVL.